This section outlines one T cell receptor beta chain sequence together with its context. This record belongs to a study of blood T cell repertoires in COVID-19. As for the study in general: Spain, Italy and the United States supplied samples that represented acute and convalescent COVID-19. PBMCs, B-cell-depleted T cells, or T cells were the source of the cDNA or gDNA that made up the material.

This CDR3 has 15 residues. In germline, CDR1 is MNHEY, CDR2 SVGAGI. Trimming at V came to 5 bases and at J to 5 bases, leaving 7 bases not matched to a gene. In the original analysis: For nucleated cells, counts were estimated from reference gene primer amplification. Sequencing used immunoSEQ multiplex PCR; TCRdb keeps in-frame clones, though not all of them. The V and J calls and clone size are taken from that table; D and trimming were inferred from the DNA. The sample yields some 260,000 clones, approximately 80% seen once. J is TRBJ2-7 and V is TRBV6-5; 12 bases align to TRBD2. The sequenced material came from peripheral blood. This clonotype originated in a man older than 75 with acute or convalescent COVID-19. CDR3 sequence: CASSMGGTSGHEQYF. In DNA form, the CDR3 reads TGTGCCAGCAGTATGGGGGGGACTAGCGGGCACGAGCAGTACTTC.